The present T cell receptor (beta chain) was sequenced within a study of blood T cell repertoires in COVID-19. Participants reported their clinical history, and cohort assignment relied on those reports. Only in-frame clones appear in the TCRdb table, and some are missing; sequencing was by immunoSEQ multiplex PCR. This sample has about 46,000 clones, with around 83% found just once. This clone was seen a single time. The source material was PBMCs or T cells enriched from blood (not recorded which). The source is a woman aged 45-65 years who had recovered from COVID-19.

The CDR3, as DNA: TGTGCCAGCACTCCCACAGGGGGCCGGTCGGGTGGGGCCAACGTCCTGACTTTC. This encodes CASTPTGGRSGGANVLTF. The chain links TRBV27 to TRBJ2-6; 9 positions agree with TRBD1. Germline V gene data show CDR1 as MNHEY and CDR2 as SMNVEV (reference sequence). This CDR3 spans 18 amino acids. V trimming: 7 bases; J trimming: 3 bases; junction bases outside the gene matches: 13.